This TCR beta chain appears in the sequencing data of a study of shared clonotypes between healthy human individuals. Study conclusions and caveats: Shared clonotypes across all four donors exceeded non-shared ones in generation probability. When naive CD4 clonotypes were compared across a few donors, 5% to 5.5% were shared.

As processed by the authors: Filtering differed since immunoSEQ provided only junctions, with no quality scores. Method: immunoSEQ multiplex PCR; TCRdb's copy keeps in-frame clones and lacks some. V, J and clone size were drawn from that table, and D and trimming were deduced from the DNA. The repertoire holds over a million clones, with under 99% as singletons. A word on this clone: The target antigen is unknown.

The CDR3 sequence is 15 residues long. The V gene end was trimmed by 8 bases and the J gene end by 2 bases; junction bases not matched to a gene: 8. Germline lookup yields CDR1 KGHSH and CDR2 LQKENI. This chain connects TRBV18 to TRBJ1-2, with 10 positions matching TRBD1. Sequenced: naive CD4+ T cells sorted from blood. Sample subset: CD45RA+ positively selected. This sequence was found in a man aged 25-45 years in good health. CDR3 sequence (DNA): TGTGCCAGCACGGGACAGGGGCCTTCAAACTATGGCTACACCTTC. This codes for CASTGQGPSNYGYTF.